The TCR beta chain described here comes from a study of T cells in Graves' hyperthyroidism and ophthalmopathy. Study as a whole: Sampling of peripheral blood happened at initial diagnosis, prior to any treatment.

The germline V gene has CDR1 SGHVS and CDR2 FQNEAQ. This CDR3 is 16 amino acids long. The V segment lost 5 bases and the J segment 4 bases; nucleotides outside the gene matches: 8. General observations from the study: Patients with ophthalmopathy were separated from those with stable hyperthyroidism by a 13 V-J model.

TCR beta CDR3 region amplification was performed from RNA transcripts. The primer set for the first-round RT-PCR of the TCR CDR3 was HTBI. Each CDR3 protein is one row after TCRdb ran MiXCR on the multiplex PCR reads. The repertoire holds over 250,000 distinct CDR3 sequences, with around 20% as singletons. This clonotype was seen many times. Its antigen is not identified. This TCR came from a man aged 30 to 39 with Graves' ophthalmopathy. Input material: blood. The chain couples TRBV7-8 to TRBJ2-1, with 10 bases matching TRBD1. The DNA for the CDR3 is TGTGCCAGCAGCCTCATGACAGGGGGCGTTTACAATGAGCAGTTCTTC. Translating gives CASSLMTGGVYNEQFF.